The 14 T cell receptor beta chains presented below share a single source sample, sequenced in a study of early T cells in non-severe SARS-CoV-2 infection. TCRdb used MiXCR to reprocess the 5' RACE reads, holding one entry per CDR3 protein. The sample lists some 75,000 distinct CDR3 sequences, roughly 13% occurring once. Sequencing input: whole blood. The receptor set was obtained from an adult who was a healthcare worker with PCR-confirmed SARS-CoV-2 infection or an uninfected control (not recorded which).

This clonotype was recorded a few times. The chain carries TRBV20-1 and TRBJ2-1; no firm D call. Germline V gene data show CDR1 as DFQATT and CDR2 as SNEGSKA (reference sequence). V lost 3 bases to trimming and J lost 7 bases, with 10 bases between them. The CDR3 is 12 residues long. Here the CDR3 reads CSASLALNEQFF. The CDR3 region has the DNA TGCAGTGCTAGTTTGGCCCTAAATGAGCAGTTCTTC.

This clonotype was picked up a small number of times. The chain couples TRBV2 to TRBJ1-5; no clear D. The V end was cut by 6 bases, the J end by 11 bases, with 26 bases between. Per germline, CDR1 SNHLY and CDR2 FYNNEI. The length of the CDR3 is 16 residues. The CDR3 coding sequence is TGTGCCAGCAGCGCGACATTGGGCGCCGACCTGGGTTCCCAGCATTTT. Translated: CASSATLGADLGSQHF.

As DNA, the CDR3 is TGCGCCAGCAGCCAAGTGGAGGGCGGGAACACTGAAGCTTTCTTT. This translates into CASSQVEGGNTEAFF. The chain couples TRBV4-1 to TRBJ1-1, with D hard to call. This CDR3 has 15 residues. V was clipped by 1 base and J by 1 base, with 10 bases between them. Germline V gives CDR1 MGHRA, CDR2 YSYEKL.

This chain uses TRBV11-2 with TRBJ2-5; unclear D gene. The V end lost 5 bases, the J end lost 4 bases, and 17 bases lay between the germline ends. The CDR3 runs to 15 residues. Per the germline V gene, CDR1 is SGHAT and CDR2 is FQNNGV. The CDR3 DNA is TGTGCCAGCAGCCGACAATTTAGAGTGGGAGAGACCCAGTACTTC. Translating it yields CASSRQFRVGETQYF.

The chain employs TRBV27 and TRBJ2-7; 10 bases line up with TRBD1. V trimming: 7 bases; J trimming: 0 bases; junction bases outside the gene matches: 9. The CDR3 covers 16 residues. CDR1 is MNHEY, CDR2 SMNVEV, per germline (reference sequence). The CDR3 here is CASKKGQGTSSYEQYF. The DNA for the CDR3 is TGTGCCAGCAAGAAGGGACAGGGGACGAGCTCCTACGAGCAGTACTTC.

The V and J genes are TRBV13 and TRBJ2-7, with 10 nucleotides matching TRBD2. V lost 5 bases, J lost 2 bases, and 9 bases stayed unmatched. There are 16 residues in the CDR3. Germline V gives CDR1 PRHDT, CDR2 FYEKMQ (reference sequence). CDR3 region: CASSILTGTSAYEQYF. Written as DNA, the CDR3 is TGTGCCAGCAGCATTTTAACCGGGACTAGCGCCTACGAGCAGTACTTC.

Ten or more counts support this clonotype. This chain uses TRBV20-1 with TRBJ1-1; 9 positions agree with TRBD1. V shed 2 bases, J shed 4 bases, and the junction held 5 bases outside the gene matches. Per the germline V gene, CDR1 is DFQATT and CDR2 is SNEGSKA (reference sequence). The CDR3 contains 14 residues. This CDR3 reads CSARWGQGSTEAFF. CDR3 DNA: TGCAGTGCTAGATGGGGACAGGGCTCCACTGAAGCTTTCTTT.

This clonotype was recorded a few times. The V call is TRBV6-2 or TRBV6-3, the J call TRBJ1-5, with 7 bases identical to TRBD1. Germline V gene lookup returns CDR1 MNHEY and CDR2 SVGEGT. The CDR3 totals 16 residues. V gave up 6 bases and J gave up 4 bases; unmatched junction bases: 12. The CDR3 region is CASSSRWDSLNQPQHF. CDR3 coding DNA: TGTGCCAGCAGCAGCCGCTGGGACAGCCTTAATCAGCCCCAGCATTTT.

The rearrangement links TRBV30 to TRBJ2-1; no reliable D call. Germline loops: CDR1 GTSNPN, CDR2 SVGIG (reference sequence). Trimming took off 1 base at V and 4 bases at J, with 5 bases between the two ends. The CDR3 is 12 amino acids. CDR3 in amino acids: CAWSDGYNEQFF. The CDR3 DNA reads TGTGCCTGGAGTGACGGATACAATGAGCAGTTCTTC.

CDR3 sequence (DNA): TGTGCCAGCAGCTTTCGGGGTGGAGATACGCAGTATTTT. Its protein is CASSFRGGDTQYF. The V and J genes are TRBV7-9 and TRBJ2-3; a possible D gene is TRBD2 (5 bases). Germline CDR1 is SEHNR and CDR2 is FQNEAQ (reference sequence). The CDR3 contains 13 residues. V gave up 3 bases and J gave up 5 bases, with 9 bases separating them.

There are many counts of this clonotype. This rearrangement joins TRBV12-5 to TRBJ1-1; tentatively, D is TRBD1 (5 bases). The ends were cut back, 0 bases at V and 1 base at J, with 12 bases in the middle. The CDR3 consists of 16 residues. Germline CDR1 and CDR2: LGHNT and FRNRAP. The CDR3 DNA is TGTGCTAGTGGTTTGGTACTGGGGACGGGGAACACTGAAGCTTTCTTT. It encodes CASGLVLGTGNTEAFF.

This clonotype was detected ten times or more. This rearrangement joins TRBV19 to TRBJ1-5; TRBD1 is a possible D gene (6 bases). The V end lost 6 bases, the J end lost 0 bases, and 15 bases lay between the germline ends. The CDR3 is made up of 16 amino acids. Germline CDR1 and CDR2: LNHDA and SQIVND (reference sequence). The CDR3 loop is CASSAGRQDSNQPQHF. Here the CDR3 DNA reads TGTGCCAGTAGCGCGGGAAGACAGGATAGCAATCAGCCCCAGCATTTT.

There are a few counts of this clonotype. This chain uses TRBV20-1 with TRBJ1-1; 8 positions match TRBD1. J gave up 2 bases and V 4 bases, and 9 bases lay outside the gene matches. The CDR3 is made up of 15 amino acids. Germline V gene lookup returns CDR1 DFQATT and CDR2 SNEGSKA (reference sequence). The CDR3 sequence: CSATTGGKDNTEAFF. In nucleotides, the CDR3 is TGCAGTGCTACAACAGGGGGGAAGGATAACACTGAAGCTTTCTTT.

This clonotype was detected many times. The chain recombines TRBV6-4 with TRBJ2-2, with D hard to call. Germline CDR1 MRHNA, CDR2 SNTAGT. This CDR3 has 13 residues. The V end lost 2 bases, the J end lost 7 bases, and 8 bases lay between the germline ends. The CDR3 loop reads CASSDGEVGELFF. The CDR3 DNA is TGTGCCAGCAGTGACGGAGAAGTCGGGGAGCTGTTTTTT.